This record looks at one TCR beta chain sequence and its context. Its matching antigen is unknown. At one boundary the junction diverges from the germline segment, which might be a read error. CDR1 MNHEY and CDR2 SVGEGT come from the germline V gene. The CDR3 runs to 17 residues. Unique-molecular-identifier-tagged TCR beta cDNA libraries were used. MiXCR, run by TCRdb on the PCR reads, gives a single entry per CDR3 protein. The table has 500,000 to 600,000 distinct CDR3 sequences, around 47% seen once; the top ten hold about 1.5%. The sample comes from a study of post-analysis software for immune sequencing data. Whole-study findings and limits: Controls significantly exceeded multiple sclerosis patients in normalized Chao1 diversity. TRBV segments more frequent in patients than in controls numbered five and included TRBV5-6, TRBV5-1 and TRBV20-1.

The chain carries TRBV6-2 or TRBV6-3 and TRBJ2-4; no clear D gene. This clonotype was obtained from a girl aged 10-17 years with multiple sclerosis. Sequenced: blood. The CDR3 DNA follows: TGTACCAGCATAAGGGATGGGCGGTCACTAGCCAAAAACATTCAGTACTTC. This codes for CTSIRDGRSLAKNIQYF.